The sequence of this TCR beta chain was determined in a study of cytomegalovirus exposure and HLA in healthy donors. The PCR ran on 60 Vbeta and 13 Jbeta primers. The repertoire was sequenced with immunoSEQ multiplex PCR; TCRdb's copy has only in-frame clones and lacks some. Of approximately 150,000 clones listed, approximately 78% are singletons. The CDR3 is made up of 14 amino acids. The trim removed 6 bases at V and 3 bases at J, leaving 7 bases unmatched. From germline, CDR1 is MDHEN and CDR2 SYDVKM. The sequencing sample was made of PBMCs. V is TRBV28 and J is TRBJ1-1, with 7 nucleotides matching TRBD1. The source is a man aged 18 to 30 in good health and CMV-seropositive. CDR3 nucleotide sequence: TGTGCCAGCAGCTCAGGGGGGAGTGACACTGAAGCTTTCTTT. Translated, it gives CASSSGGSDTEAFF.